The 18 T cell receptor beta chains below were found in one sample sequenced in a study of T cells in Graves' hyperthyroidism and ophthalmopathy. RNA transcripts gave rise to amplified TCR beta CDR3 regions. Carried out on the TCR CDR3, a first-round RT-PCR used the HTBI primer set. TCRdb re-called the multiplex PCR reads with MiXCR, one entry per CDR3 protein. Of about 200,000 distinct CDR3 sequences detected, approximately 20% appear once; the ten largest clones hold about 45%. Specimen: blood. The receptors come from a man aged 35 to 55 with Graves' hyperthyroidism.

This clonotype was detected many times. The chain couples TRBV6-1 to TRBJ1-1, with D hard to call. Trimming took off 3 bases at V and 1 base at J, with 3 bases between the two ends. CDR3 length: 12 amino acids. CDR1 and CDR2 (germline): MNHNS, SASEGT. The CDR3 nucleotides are TGTGCCAGCAGTGAGGGGAACACTGAAGCTTTCTTT. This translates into CASSEGNTEAFF.

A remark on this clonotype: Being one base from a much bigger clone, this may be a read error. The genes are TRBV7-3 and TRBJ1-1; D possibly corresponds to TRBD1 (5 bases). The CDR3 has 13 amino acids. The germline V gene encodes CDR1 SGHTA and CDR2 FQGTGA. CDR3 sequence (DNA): TGTGCCAGCGGCTTAGGCAGGGACACTGAAGCTTTCTTT. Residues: CASGLGRDTEAFF.

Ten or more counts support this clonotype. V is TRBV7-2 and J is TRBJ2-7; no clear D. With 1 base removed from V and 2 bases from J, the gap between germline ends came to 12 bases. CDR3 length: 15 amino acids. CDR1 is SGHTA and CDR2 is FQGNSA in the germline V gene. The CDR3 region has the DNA TGTGCCAGCAGCTTAGGGGGTGCTGAACCCTACGAGCAGTACTTC. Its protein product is CASSLGGAEPYEQYF.

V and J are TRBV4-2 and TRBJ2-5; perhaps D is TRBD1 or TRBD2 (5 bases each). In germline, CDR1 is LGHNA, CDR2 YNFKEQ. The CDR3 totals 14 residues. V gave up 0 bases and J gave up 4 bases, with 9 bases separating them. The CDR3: CASSQDRDGETQYF. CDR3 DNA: TGTGCCAGCAGCCAAGATCGGGACGGAGAGACCCAGTACTTC.

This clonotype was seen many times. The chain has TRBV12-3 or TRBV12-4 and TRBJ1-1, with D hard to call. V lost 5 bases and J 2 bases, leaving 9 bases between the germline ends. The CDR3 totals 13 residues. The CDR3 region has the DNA TGTGCCAGCAGTAGTCACTACAACACTGAAGCTTTCTTT. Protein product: CASSSHYNTEAFF.

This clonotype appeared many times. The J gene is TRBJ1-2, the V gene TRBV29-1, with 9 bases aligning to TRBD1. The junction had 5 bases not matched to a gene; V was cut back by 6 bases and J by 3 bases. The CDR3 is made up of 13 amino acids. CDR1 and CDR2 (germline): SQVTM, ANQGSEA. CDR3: CSVGDRADYGYTF. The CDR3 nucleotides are TGCAGCGTCGGGGACAGGGCTGACTATGGCTACACCTTC.

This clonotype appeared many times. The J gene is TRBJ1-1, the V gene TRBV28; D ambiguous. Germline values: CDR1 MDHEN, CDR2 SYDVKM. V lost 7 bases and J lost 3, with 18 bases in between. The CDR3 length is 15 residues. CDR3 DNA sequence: TGTGCCAGCATCAACCCTCCGGTAAGGGACACTGAAGCTTTCTTT. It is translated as CASINPPVRDTEAFF.

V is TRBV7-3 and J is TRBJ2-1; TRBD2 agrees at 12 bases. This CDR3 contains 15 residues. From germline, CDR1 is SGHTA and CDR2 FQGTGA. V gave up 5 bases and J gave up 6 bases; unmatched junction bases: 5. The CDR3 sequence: CASSRLAGECNEQFF. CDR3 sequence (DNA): TGTGCCAGCAGCCGACTAGCGGGGGAATGCAATGAGCAGTTCTTC.

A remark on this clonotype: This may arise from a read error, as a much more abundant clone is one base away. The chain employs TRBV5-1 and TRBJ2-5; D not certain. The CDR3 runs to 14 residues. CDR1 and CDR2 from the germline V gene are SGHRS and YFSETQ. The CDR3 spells CASGLASTEETQYF. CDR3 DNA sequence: TGCGCCAGCGGCTTGGCCTCTACAGAAGAGACCCAGTACTTC.

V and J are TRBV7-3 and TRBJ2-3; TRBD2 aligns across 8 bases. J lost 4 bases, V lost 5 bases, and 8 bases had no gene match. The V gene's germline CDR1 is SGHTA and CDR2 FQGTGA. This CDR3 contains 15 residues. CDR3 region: CASSRLARVSDTQYF. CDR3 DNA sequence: TGTGCCAGCAGCCGACTAGCGCGAGTCTCAGATACGCAGTATTTT.

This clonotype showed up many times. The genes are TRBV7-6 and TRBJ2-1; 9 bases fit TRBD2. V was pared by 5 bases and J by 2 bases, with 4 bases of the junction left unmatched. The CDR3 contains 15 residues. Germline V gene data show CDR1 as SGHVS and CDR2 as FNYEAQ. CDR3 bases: TGTGCCAGCAGCGGCGGGGGGGGCCCCTACAATGAGCAGTTCTTC. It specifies CASSGGGGPYNEQFF.

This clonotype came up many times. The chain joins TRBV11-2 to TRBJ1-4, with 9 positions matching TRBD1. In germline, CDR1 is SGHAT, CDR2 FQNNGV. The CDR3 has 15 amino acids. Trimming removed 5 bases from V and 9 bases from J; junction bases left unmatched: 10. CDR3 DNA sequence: TGTGCCAGCAGCCCCGGGGACAGGGATATGAAAAAACTGTTTTTT. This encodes CASSPGDRDMKKLFF.

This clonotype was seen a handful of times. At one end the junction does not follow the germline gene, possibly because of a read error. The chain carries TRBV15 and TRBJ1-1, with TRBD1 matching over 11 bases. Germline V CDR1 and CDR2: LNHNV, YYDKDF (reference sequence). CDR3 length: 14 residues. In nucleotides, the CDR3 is TGTGCCACCAGCCGAGAGGGACAGGGGGCTGAAGCTTTCTTT. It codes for CATSREGQGAEAFF.

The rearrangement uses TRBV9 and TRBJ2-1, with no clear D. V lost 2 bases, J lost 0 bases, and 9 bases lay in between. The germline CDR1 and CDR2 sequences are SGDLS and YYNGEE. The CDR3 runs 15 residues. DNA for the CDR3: TGTGCCAGCAGCGTCCAGACAAACTCCTACAATGAGCAGTTCTTC. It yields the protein CASSVQTNSYNEQFF.

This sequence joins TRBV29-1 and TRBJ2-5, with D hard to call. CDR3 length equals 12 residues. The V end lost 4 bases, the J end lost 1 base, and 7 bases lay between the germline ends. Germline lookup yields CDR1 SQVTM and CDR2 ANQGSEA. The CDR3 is CSVGASQETQYF. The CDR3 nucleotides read TGCAGCGTTGGGGCCAGCCAAGAGACCCAGTACTTC. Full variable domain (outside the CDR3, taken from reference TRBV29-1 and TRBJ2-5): SAVISQKPSRDICQRGTSLTIQCQVDSQVTMMFWYRQQPGQSLTLIATANQGSEATYESGFVIDKFPISRPNLTFSTLTVSNMSPEDSSIYLCSVGASQETQYFGPGTRLLVL.

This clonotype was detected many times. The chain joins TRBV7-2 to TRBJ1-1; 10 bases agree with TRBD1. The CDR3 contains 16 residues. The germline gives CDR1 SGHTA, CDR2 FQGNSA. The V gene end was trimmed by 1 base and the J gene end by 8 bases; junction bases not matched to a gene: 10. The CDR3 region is CASSLGGTGVGGEAFF. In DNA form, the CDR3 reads TGTGCCAGCAGCTTAGGGGGGACAGGGGTGGGAGGGGAAGCTTTCTTT. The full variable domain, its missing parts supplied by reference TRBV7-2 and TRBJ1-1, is GAGVSQSPSNKVTEKGKDVELRCDPISGHTALYWYRQSLGQGLEFLIYFQGNSAPDKSGLPSDRFSAERTGGSVSTLTIQRTQQEDSAVYLCASSLGGTGVGGEAFFGQGTRLTVV.

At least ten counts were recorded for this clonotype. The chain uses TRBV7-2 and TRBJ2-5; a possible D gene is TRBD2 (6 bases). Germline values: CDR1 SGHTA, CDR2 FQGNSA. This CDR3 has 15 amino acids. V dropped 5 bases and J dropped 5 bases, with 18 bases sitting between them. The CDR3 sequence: CASSRLGGWLETQYF. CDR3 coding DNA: TGTGCCAGCAGCCGGCTTGGGGGGTGGTTGGAGACCCAGTACTTC.

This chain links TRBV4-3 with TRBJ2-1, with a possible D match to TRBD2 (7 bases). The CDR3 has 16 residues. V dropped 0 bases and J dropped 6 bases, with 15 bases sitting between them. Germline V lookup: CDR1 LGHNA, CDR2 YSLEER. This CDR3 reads CASSQDGGAQGNEQFF. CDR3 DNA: TGCGCCAGCAGCCAAGATGGGGGGGCTCAGGGCAATGAGCAGTTCTTC.